The rows below give T cell receptor beta chains drawn from one sample of a study of T cells after yellow fever vaccination. One entry per CDR3 protein results from TCRdb running MiXCR on the 5' RACE reads. This table has about 320,000 distinct CDR3 sequences, about 10% appearing once. Sequenced material: CD4+ T cells sorted from PBMCs, taken 45 days after the yellow fever booster vaccination. The source is a young man who received the YFV17D yellow fever vaccine. Both conserved end residues are part of each CDR3. D genes are given only for firm matches. Where a row states a size, it is once, few, many or the class of an expanded clone; other rows omit it.

>TRBV4-2|TRBJ2-5|NA|TRBD2|17
TGTGCCAGCAGCCAGGGTTCGGCGGGGGGGCCGCGGGAGACCCAGTACTTC
CASSQGSAGGPRETQYF
>TRBV19|TRBJ1-1|NA|NA|13
TGTGCCAGTATGTGGGCAGAGAACACTGAAGCTTTCTTT
CASMWAENTEAFF
>TRBV20-1|TRBJ1-1|few|TRBD1|14
TGCAGTGCCCCGAGACAGGGGGTGAGCACTGAAGCTTTCTTT
CSAPRQGVSTEAFF
>TRBV29-1|TRBJ1-1|many|NA|13
TGCAGCGTTGAACCGGGACGGGGGGATGAAGCTTTCTTT
CSVEPGRGDEAFF
>TRBV20-1|TRBJ2-1|NA|NA|17
TGCAGTGCTAGAGAACCCCACTTGGGCGGGTACTACAATGAGCAGTTCTTC
CSAREPHLGGYYNEQFF
>TRBV7-3|TRBJ1-1|few|NA|12
TGTGCCAGCAGTGACGGCCTGAGTGAAGCTTTCTTT
CASSDGLSEAFF
>TRBV7-2|TRBJ1-1|NA|NA|14
TGTGCCAGCAGCTTAAGCCGGGGGTTAAATGAAGCTTTCTTT
CASSLSRGLNEAFF
>TRBV4-3|TRBJ1-2|many|NA|15
TGCGCCAGCAGCCACACCGACAGCCTCTACTATGGCTACACCTTC
CASSHTDSLYYGYTF
>TRBV28|TRBJ2-2|few|NA|14
TGTGCCAGCAGACAGGGAGGGAACACCGGGGAGCTGTTTTTT
CASRQGGNTGELFF
>TRBV29-1|TRBJ1-2|NA|NA|12
TGCAGCGTTGACAGACATACGACTGGCTACACCTTC
CSVDRHTTGYTF
>TRBV3-1|TRBJ2-1|NA|NA|12
TGTGCCAGCAGCCAAGAAACAGGTGAGCAGTTCTTC
CASSQETGEQFF
>TRBV29-1|TRBJ2-1|few|TRBD1|14
TGCAGCGTGACGGACAGGGCGTCTTACAATGAGCAGTTCTTC
CSVTDRASYNEQFF
>TRBV21-1|TRBJ2-4|once|NA|15
TGTGCCAGCAGCCAACAGGCCCACCTCGGAAACATTCAGTACTTC
CASSQQAHLGNIQYF
>TRBV7-2|TRBJ2-3|NA|TRBD1|14
TGTGCCAGCAGGACAGGACAGGGCACAGATACGCAGTATTTT
CASRTGQGTDTQYF
>TRBV7-3|TRBJ1-2|NA|NA|14
TGTGCCAGCAGCGCGACCGGGACGGACATCGTATACACCTTC
CASSATGTDIVYTF
>TRBV5-1|TRBJ1-1|NA|NA|12
TGCGCCAGCAGCTTCCAGGGCGAAGAAGCTTTCTTT
CASSFQGEEAFF
>TRBV4-2|TRBJ2-5|few|NA|16
TGTGCCAGCAGCCAAGAAAATCGCGGAACACCTGGGACCCAGTACTTC
CASSQENRGTPGTQYF
>TRBV7-9|TRBJ2-3|NA|NA|17
TGTGCCAGCAGCTTAGCGTCAGGGTCCACTCCCACAGATACGCAGTATTTT
CASSLASGSTPTDTQYF
>TRBV28|TRBJ2-3|NA|NA|13
TGTGCCACCTACCTTTCTACCACAGATACGCAGTATTTT
CATYLSTTDTQYF
>TRBV7-2|TRBJ1-5|few|NA|15
TGTGCCAGCAGCTTAGAGGGGGACGGCGATCAGCCCCAGCATTTT
CASSLEGDGDQPQHF
>TRBV18|TRBJ2-2|NA|TRBD1|16
TGTGCCAGCTCGCTGCCGGGACAGGGAGGCACCGGGGAGCTGTTTTTT
CASSLPGQGGTGELFF
>TRBV7-6|TRBJ1-6|NA|TRBD1|16
TGTGCCAGCAGCCCGACCCGGACAGGGCGGACTTCACCCCTCCACTTT
CASSPTRTGRTSPLHF
>TRBV20-1|TRBJ2-2|NA|TRBD2|17
TGCAGTGCTAGAGATGGTTTGAGCGGGGGGGCATTCGGGGAGCTGTTTTTT
CSARDGLSGGAFGELFF
>TRBV12-3/TRBV12-4|TRBJ1-4|few|NA|15
TGTGCCAGCAGTTTCTCTCGGGCGTTTAATGAAAAACTGTTTTTT
CASSFSRAFNEKLFF
>TRBV15|TRBJ2-2|few|NA|13
TGTGCCACCAGCAGATCCTCCGAAGGGGAGCTGTTTTTT
CATSRSSEGELFF
>TRBV11-2|TRBJ1-5|NA|NA|14
TGTGCCAGCAGCTTAAGCCGGGTTCATCAGCCCCAGCATTTT
CASSLSRVHQPQHF
>TRBV5-5|TRBJ2-3|NA|NA|15
TGTGCCAGCAGCCCAGGCCGGGGCGCAGCTGATACGCAGTATTTT
CASSPGRGAADTQYF
>TRBV4-2|TRBJ2-3|few|TRBD2|14
TGTGCCAGCAGCCAACCGGGACTAGCGGGGCCGCAGTATTTT
CASSQPGLAGPQYF
>TRBV5-1|TRBJ2-1|few|TRBD2|14
TGCGCCAGCAGCTTCCAGGGACTAGACAATGAGCAGTTCTTC
CASSFQGLDNEQFF
>TRBV14|TRBJ2-5|many|NA|14
TGTGCCAGCAGCCAACGAGACCTTCAAGAGACCCAGTACTTC
CASSQRDLQETQYF
>TRBV5-1|TRBJ2-7|NA|NA|16
TGCGCCAGCAGCCCTACTGCCCCAGGGGGACTCTACGAGCAGTACTTC
CASSPTAPGGLYEQYF
>TRBV4-3|TRBJ2-3|many|NA|15
TGCGCCAGCAGCCAAGGCCCCGGGCAGGGAGATACGCAGTATTTT
CASSQGPGQGDTQYF
>TRBV7-9|TRBJ2-7|many|NA|11
TGTGCCAGCAGCAGAGGGGGCGAGCAGTACTTC
CASSRGGEQYF
>TRBV18|TRBJ1-1|NA|NA|14
TGTGCCAGCTCCCTTGTGGGGCTTCAGGGGCGATCTTTCTTT
CASSLVGLQGRSFF
>TRBV7-6|TRBJ1-6|NA|TRBD1|16
TGTGCCAGCAGCTTGAGACAGGGCTATCAACGGGCACCCCTCCACTTT
CASSLRQGYQRAPLHF
>TRBV5-6|TRBJ1-1|many|NA|13
TGTGCCAGCAGCTTGTATATGTTCACTGAAGCTTTCTTT
CASSLYMFTEAFF
>TRBV28|TRBJ2-3|NA|TRBD2|15
TGTGCCAGCAGTTTTTCCGCGGGGGGGCAAGATACGCAGTATTTT
CASSFSAGGQDTQYF
>TRBV9|TRBJ2-3|NA|NA|14
TGTGCCAGCAGCGTAGAACCTAGCCCTGATACGCAGTATTTT
CASSVEPSPDTQYF
>TRBV12-3/TRBV12-4|TRBJ2-1|many|TRBD2|14
TGTGCCAGCAGTTGGACTAGCGAAAACAATGAGCAGTTCTTC
CASSWTSENNEQFF
>TRBV12-3/TRBV12-4|TRBJ1-2|few|NA|13
TGTGCCAGCACCAATGCGGAGGGGAATGGCTACACCTTC
CASTNAEGNGYTF
>TRBV6-2/TRBV6-3|TRBJ2-7|few|TRBD2|14
TGTGCCAGCAGCTTAGCGGGTTCCGCCTACGAGCAGTACTTC
CASSLAGSAYEQYF
>TRBV19|TRBJ2-1|NA|TRBD2|13
TGTGCCAGTACCGGGGCTAGCGGTTACGGACGGTTCTTC
CASTGASGYGRFF
>TRBV11-2|TRBJ1-1|NA|NA|14
TGTGCCAGCAGCTTAGCTAGACAGTCCATTGAAGCTTTCTTT
CASSLARQSIEAFF
>TRBV11-1|TRBJ1-2|NA|NA|17
TGTGCCAGCAGCTCCCGATTCCCGTCTGGTTTTGACTATGGCTACACCTTC
CASSSRFPSGFDYGYTF
>TRBV20-1|TRBJ2-7|few|NA|11
TGCAGTGCCAGGGAAAAGGACGAGCAGTACTTC
CSAREKDEQYF
>TRBV29-1|TRBJ2-3|few|NA|13
TGCAGCCTGAGGCTCCACTTCACAGATACGCAGTATTTT
CSLRLHFTDTQYF
>TRBV7-2|TRBJ2-1|few|NA|16
TGTGCCAGCAGCTTAGGCCCGGGGCCGGGAGACAATGAGCAGTTCTTC
CASSLGPGPGDNEQFF
>TRBV4-2|TRBJ1-1|NA|NA|18
TGTGCCAGCAGCCCCCTAAAGGAGTTGAACTTAAGGAACACTGAAGCTTTCTTT
CASSPLKELNLRNTEAFF
>TRBV4-3|TRBJ2-2|NA|NA|14
TGCGCCCTAGGCGGCAGATGGAACACCGGGGAGCTGTTTTTT
CALGGRWNTGELFF
>TRBV6-1|TRBJ1-5|NA|NA|15
TGTGCCAGCGCGGGTCCCATGTGGGGAGTAAAGCCCCAGCATTTT
CASAGPMWGVKPQHF
>TRBV6-6|TRBJ1-2|many|NA|12
TGTGCCAGCAGTTTCGCAGCTGATGGCTACACCTTC
CASSFAADGYTF
>TRBV2|TRBJ2-2|few|TRBD2|15
TGTGCCAGCAGTGCGGTAGCGGGGGCCACCGGGGAGCTGTTTTTT
CASSAVAGATGELFF
>TRBV20-1|TRBJ2-3|NA|NA|15
TGCAGTGCTTCTAGCCTAGGGGCCGGCACAGATACGCAGTATTTT
CSASSLGAGTDTQYF